Below, 25 T cell receptor beta chains from the same sample are listed, as sequenced in a study of Ad26.COV2.S vaccination and SARS-CoV-2 variants. Using immunoSEQ multiplex PCR, the repertoire was profiled, and TCRdb retains in-frame clones only, with some absent. The sample yields fewer than 400,000 clones, about 85% seen once. Noted treatment: approximately 18 received Ad26.COV2.S at low or high dose, single or two shots; about 5 received placebo; per-sample allocation not given. Specimens were obtained on day 63 following the first vaccine or placebo injection. The sequences come from peripheral blood, collected in a trial of Ad26.COV2.S vaccine versus placebo. The origin of the receptors is a person between 18 and 60 years old who received the Ad26.COV2.S COVID-19 vaccine or a placebo.

This clone appeared once. The chain links TRBV2 to TRBJ2-7, with D possibly TRBD1 on 5 matching bases. The CDR3 covers 12 residues. The V gene's germline CDR1 is SNHLY and CDR2 FYNNEI. V dropped 6 bases and J dropped 0 bases, with 6 bases sitting between them. CDR3 nucleotide sequence: TGTGCCAGCAGGGACAACTCCTACGAGCAGTACTTC. Its translation: CASRDNSYEQYF.

V usage is TRBV19 and J usage is TRBJ2-5; D is ambiguous. The CDR3 runs 15 residues. The germline V gene has CDR1 LNHDA and CDR2 SQIVND (reference sequence). With 2 bases removed from V and 0 bases from J, the gap between germline ends came to 10 bases. The CDR3, as DNA: TGTGCCAGTAGTATAACCCACCTCTACCAAGAGACCCAGTACTTC. It is translated as CASSITHLYQETQYF.

V usage is TRBV6-6 and J usage is TRBJ2-7; tentative D call: TRBD2 (5 bases). CDR3 length: 13 residues. V lost 2 bases and J 6 bases, leaving 11 bases between the germline ends. Germline loops: CDR1 MNHNY, CDR2 SVGAGI (reference sequence). The CDR3 nucleotides are TGTGCCAGCAGTTACATCCGGGGAGCCGAGCAGTACTTC. It specifies CASSYIRGAEQYF.

The rearrangement links TRBV3-1 (or the pseudogene TRBV3-2) to TRBJ1-1; 8 bases are shared with TRBD1. The junction had 5 bases not matched to a gene; V was cut back by 4 bases and J by 4 bases. Germline assignment: CDR1 LGHDT and CDR2 YNNKEL (reference sequence). The CDR3 consists of 14 residues. This CDR3 is CASSLMDRATEAFF. The CDR3 bases are TGTGCCAGCAGCCTCATGGACAGGGCCACTGAAGCTTTCTTT.

V and J are TRBV7-2 and TRBJ2-1, with D maybe TRBD2 (7 bases). In germline, CDR1 is SGHTA, CDR2 FQGNSA. The CDR3 is 13 residues long. V lost 0 bases to trimming and J lost 9 bases, with 9 bases between them. CDR3 in amino acids: CASSLARGGEQFF. The CDR3, as DNA: TGTGCCAGCAGCTTAGCTAGGGGGGGTGAGCAGTTCTTC.

The sample holds one count of this clone. The chain carries TRBV7-9 and TRBJ2-1, with D unclear. The CDR3 extends over 12 amino acids. The V end was cut by 2 bases, the J end by 6 bases, with 5 bases between. The germline CDR1 and CDR2 sequences are SEHNR and FQNEAQ (reference sequence). As DNA, the CDR3 is TGTGCCAGCAGCTTAATACCCAATGAGCAGTTCTTC. It codes for CASSLIPNEQFF. The full variable domain, rest sourced from reference TRBV7-9 and TRBJ2-1, is DTGVSQNPRHKITKRGQNVTFRCDPISEHNRLYWYRQTLGQGPEFLTYFQNEAQLEKSRLLSDRFSAERPKGSFSTLEIQRTEQGDSAMYLCASSLIPNEQFFGPGTRLTVL.

This chain joins TRBV5-4 and TRBJ1-1; possibly TRBD1 for D (6 bases). This CDR3 is 13 amino acids long. Germline V gene data show CDR1 as SGHNT and CDR2 as YYREEE (reference sequence). V was shortened by 7 bases and J by 5 bases, with 15 bases between the two germline ends. Here the CDR3 reads CASQAYRETEAFF. In DNA form, the CDR3 reads TGTGCCAGCCAGGCTTACAGGGAAACTGAAGCTTTCTTT.

This clone was counted only a few times. The gene calls are TRBV19 and TRBJ1-2; D is ambiguous. Germline-derived CDR1 and CDR2 are LNHDA and SQIVND (reference sequence). Trimming stripped 3 bases from V and 7 bases from J, with 12 bases between. This CDR3 is built from 13 residues. CDR3 nucleotide sequence: TGTGCCAGTAGTATCGGACGGCTGGGTGGCTACACCTTC. Its protein product is CASSIGRLGGYTF. Full variable domain (remainder filled in from reference TRBV19 and TRBJ1-2): DGGITQSPKYLFRKEGQNVTLSCEQNLNHDAMYWYRQDPGQGLRLIYYSQIVNDFQKGDIAEGYSVSREKKESFPLTVTSAQKNPTAFYLCASSIGRLGGYTFGSGTRLTVV.

In the case of this clone: Other DNA sequences within the sample encode an identical CDR3. The chain joins TRBV4-3 to TRBJ2-1; unclear D gene. The V end lost 0 bases, the J end lost 5 bases, and 5 bases lay between the germline ends. This CDR3 is 13 amino acids long. Germline V gives CDR1 LGHNA, CDR2 YSLEER. This CDR3 reads CASSQDSDNEQFF. CDR3 coding DNA: TGCGCCAGCAGCCAAGATTCAGACAATGAGCAGTTCTTC.

The genes are TRBV30 and TRBJ1-1, with a possible D match to TRBD1 (5 bases). Germline V gene data show CDR1 as GTSNPN and CDR2 as SVGIG (reference sequence). V was cut by 0 bases and J by 3 bases, with 14 bases left in between. This CDR3 is built from 15 residues. The CDR3 loop reads CAWSVLPGEDTEAFF. In DNA form, the CDR3 reads TGTGCCTGGAGTGTATTGCCGGGGGAGGACACTGAAGCTTTCTTT.

The V call is TRBV4-1, the J call TRBJ2-1; 8 positions match TRBD2. Germline CDR1 is MGHRA and CDR2 is YSYEKL. The CDR3 consists of 13 residues. Unmatched junction bases numbered 5, after V lost 8 bases and J lost 5 bases. The CDR3 spells CASRAGGNNEQFF. The CDR3, as DNA: TGCGCCAGCCGCGCGGGGGGCAACAATGAGCAGTTCTTC.

The V gene is TRBV3-1 (or the pseudogene TRBV3-2), the J gene TRBJ2-5; a possible D gene is TRBD1 (6 bases). V was trimmed by 0 bases and J by 4 bases, leaving 15 bases between them. Germline V CDR1 and CDR2: LGHDT, YNNKEL (reference sequence). This CDR3 comprises 16 residues. The CDR3 DNA reads TGTGCCAGCAGCCAAGATTCAGGCAGGGGAAGAGAGACCCAGTACTTC. This sequence encodes CASSQDSGRGRETQYF.

V is TRBV6-5 and J is TRBJ2-5; 8 bases match TRBD2. The trim removed 6 bases at V and 2 bases at J, leaving 5 bases unmatched. This CDR3 is 14 amino acids long. The germline V gene has CDR1 MNHEY and CDR2 SVGAGI. The chain's CDR3 is CASRGSGGQETQYF. The CDR3 DNA reads TGTGCCAGCAGGGGGTCGGGGGGGCAAGAGACCCAGTACTTC.

This clone is a singleton in its sample. This rearrangement joins TRBV27 to TRBJ1-2, with TRBD1 matching over 9 bases. Per germline, CDR1 MNHEY and CDR2 SMNVEV (reference sequence). CDR3 length: 15 residues. V lost 6 bases, J lost 1 base, and 6 bases stayed unmatched. The CDR3 loop reads CASRLRQGVNYGYTF. The CDR3 coding sequence is TGTGCCAGCAGACTCCGACAGGGGGTTAACTATGGCTACACCTTC.

CDR3: CASSIGGLAGTDTQYF. The DNA of the CDR3 is TGTGCCAGTAGTATAGGGGGACTAGCGGGGACAGATACGCAGTATTTT. The chain carries TRBV19 and TRBJ2-3; the match to TRBD2 covers 13 bases. Trimming at V came to 1 base and at J to 3 bases, leaving 1 base not matched to a gene. Germline V gene sequence: CDR1 LNHDA, CDR2 SQIVND (reference sequence). The CDR3 has 16 residues.

The genes are TRBV29-1 and TRBJ2-3; no reliable D call. Germline V gene sequence: CDR1 SQVTM, CDR2 ANQGSEA. CDR3 size: 13 residues. Trimming pared 7 bases from V and 1 base from J, leaving 12 bases between. In DNA, the CDR3 is TGCAGCGAAGAACTCTTGGGCACAGATACGCAGTATTTT. Translating gives CSEELLGTDTQYF.

The V and J genes are TRBV15 and TRBJ1-5, with D possibly matching TRBD1 (5 bases). The V end lost 4 bases, the J end lost 5 bases, and 9 bases lay between the germline ends. The length of the CDR3 is 13 residues. Looked up from germline, CDR1 is LNHNV and CDR2 is YYDKDF (reference sequence). The CDR3 protein is CATSKVRDQPQHF. CDR3 coding DNA: TGTGCCACCAGCAAGGTCAGGGATCAGCCCCAGCATTTT. The whole variable domain, filled in from reference TRBV15 and TRBJ1-5, reads DAMVIQNPRYQVTQFGKPVTLSCSQTLNHNVMYWYQQKSSQAPKLLFHYYDKDFNNEADTPDNFQSRRPNTSFCFLDIRSPGLGDTAMYLCATSKVRDQPQHFGDGTRLSIL.

CDR3 protein: CASSTRASTGESTFF. CDR3 coding DNA: TGCGCCAGCAGCACCCGTGCTTCGACAGGGGAGTCGACTTTCTTT. The V and J genes are TRBV10-2 and TRBJ1-1; 8 nucleotides agree with TRBD1. The germline V gene has CDR1 WSHSY and CDR2 SAAADI. The CDR3 has 15 residues. After removal of 6 bases from V and 12 bases from J, the junction contained 18 bases not matched to a gene.

With respect to this clone: The same CDR3 is also encoded by other DNA sequences in this sample. V and J are TRBV7-9 and TRBJ2-5; TRBD2 aligns across 8 bases. The CDR3 consists of 13 residues. Germline V gives CDR1 SEHNR, CDR2 FQNEAQ (reference sequence). J was trimmed by 4 bases and V by 5 bases; bases with no gene match: 3. CDR3 residues: CASSPRGGETQYF. The CDR3, as DNA: TGTGCCAGCAGCCCCCGGGGGGGAGAGACCCAGTACTTC.

This clone has just one count. The chain employs TRBV25-1 and TRBJ1-2, with no clear D. The germline CDR1 and CDR2 sequences are MGHDK and SYGVNS. The CDR3 has 14 residues. Trimming took off 3 bases at V and 2 bases at J, with 10 bases between the two ends. CDR3 DNA: TGTGCCAGCAGTGAGCTTGGATCGAACTATGGCTACACCTTC. Residues: CASSELGSNYGYTF.

J is TRBJ1-6 and V is TRBV19, with unresolved D. Trimming took off 7 bases at V and 7 bases at J, with 11 bases between the two ends. The CDR3 spans 13 residues. Germline V gene lookup returns CDR1 LNHDA and CDR2 SQIVND (reference sequence). The CDR3 loop reads CASTEVDNSPLHF. As DNA, the CDR3 is TGTGCCAGTACTGAGGTTGACAATTCACCCCTCCACTTT.

The chain is built from TRBV2 and TRBJ1-5; TRBD1 matches at 10 bases. Germline CDR1 SNHLY, CDR2 FYNNEI. The V gene end was trimmed by 6 bases and the J gene end by 6 bases; junction bases not matched to a gene: 5. The CDR3 has 14 amino acids. CDR3 amino acids: CASRGTGESQPQHF. DNA of the CDR3: TGTGCCAGCAGAGGGACAGGGGAAAGTCAGCCCCAGCATTTT.

The chain combines TRBV5-3 with TRBJ2-1, with 9 nucleotides matching TRBD1. TRBV5-3 is an ORF, and what it does is uncertain. This CDR3 has 19 amino acids. J lost 7 bases, V lost 4 bases, and 21 bases had no gene match. Written as DNA, the CDR3 is TGTGCCAGAAGCCACCGGGACAGGGATGCACGGGGAGGGTTGAATGAGCAGTTCTTC. Its translation is CARSHRDRDARGGLNEQFF.

V gene TRBV6-5 combines with J gene TRBJ2-7, with D perhaps matching TRBD1 (6 bases). CDR1 is MNHEY and CDR2 is SVGAGI in the germline V gene. V shed 7 bases and J shed 2 bases, with 15 bases lying between them. The CDR3 runs 14 residues. For the CDR3, the DNA is TGTGCCAGCACTGACTCACAGGGACCCTACGAGCAGTACTTC. It translates to CASTDSQGPYEQYF.

This clone has only one observation. J is TRBJ2-5 and V is TRBV11-2; 7 bases map to TRBD1. Losses at the gene ends were 5 bases for V and 3 bases for J; bases not matched to a gene: 9. Per the germline V gene, CDR1 is SGHAT and CDR2 is FQNNGV. The CDR3 length is 15 residues. In DNA form, the CDR3 reads TGTGCCAGCAGCCCTCACGGGACAGCTAAAGAGACCCAGTACTTC. Translating gives CASSPHGTAKETQYF.